This TCR beta chain comes out of a study of cytomegalovirus exposure and HLA in healthy donors. General study findings and limits: According to a later analysis, TCR clusters from the first cohort tended to co-occur in the roughly 110 validation repertoires. Among TCR sequences, most were rare, though some public TCRs appeared in many donors. 150 or so TCR beta chains were listed as cytomegalovirus-associated.

A note on this clone: Its antigen is unidentified.

Measured with immunoSEQ multiplex PCR; TCRdb has only the in-frame clones, and not every one. The table has about 360,000 clones, more than 80% seen once. This CDR3 has 15 amino acids. The germline V and J ends were trimmed by 1 base and 0 bases, with 9 bases remaining between them. The germline V gene encodes CDR1 MDHEN and CDR2 SYDVKM. This sequence originates from a woman aged 18-29 years in good health and CMV-seronegative. The chain is built from TRBV28 and TRBJ1-1; the D gene is possibly TRBD1 (6 bases). Sequencing used PBMCs. This chain's CDR3 is CASSLFDRMNTEAFF. Here the CDR3 DNA reads TGTGCCAGCAGTTTATTCGACAGGATGAACACTGAAGCTTTCTTT.